A selection of T cell receptor beta chains follows, all from one sample in a study of Ad26.COV2.S vaccination and SARS-CoV-2 variants. The repertoire was sequenced with immunoSEQ multiplex PCR; TCRdb's copy has only in-frame clones and lacks some. In the table there are about 370,000 clones, roughly nine tenths of which are singletons. The sequenced sample was peripheral blood, obtained in a trial of Ad26.COV2.S vaccine versus placebo. Receptors originate from a person aged 18-65 years who received the Ad26.COV2.S COVID-19 vaccine or a placebo. Each CDR3 is given with its conserved first and last residue. The D gene is left open where the match is weak. Only some rows state a clone size, as once, few, many or a class for expanded clones.

>TRBJ1-1|.|.|TRBV6-2/TRBV6-3
CASSYSTFEAFF
TGTGCCAGCAGTTACTCGACATTCGAAGCTTTCTTT
>TRBJ2-3|.|.|TRBV9
CASSVGLWGSTDTQYF
TGTGCCAGCAGCGTAGGTTTGTGGGGGAGCACAGATACGCAGTATTTT
>TRBJ1-5|.|.|TRBV19
CASSITLDYSNQPQHF
TGTGCCAGTAGTATCACCTTGGATTATAGCAATCAGCCCCAGCATTTT
>TRBJ2-1|.|TRBD2|TRBV5-4
CASSRITGGNNEQFF
TGTGCCAGCAGCCGGATAACGGGGGGGAACAATGAGCAGTTCTTC
>TRBJ1-1|.|.|TRBV3-1/TRBV3-2
CASSPGGTEAFF
TGTGCCAGCAGCCCCGGGGGTACTGAAGCTTTCTTT
>TRBJ1-5|.|.|TRBV27
CASSFREGHQPQHF
TGTGCCAGCAGTTTTAGAGAGGGCCATCAGCCCCAGCATTTT
>TRBJ1-4|once|.|TRBV5-4
CASSVRSGGEKLFF
TGTGCCAGCAGCGTGAGGTCGGGAGGTGAAAAACTGTTTTTT
>TRBJ1-2|.|.|TRBV29-1
CSVFGGINGYTF
TGCAGCGTCTTCGGGGGGATTAATGGCTACACCTTC
>TRBJ2-7|.|.|TRBV5-1
CASSLGGTTTYEQYF
TGCGCCAGCAGCTTGGGTGGGACCACGACCTACGAGCAGTACTTC
>TRBJ2-1|.|.|TRBV10-2
CASNDLARNEQFF
TGCGCCAGCAACGACCTAGCGAGGAATGAGCAGTTCTTC
>TRBJ1-3|.|.|TRBV19
CASSISRTGNTIYF
TGTGCCAGTAGTATTTCAAGGACTGGAAACACCATATATTTT
>TRBJ2-1|once|.|TRBV12-3/TRBV12-4
CASSFQGLGEQFF
TGTGCCAGCAGTTTCCAGGGCCTTGGTGAGCAGTTCTTC
>TRBJ1-2|.|.|TRBV7-9
CASSLKGGHDGYTF
TGTGCCAGCAGCTTAAAGGGGGGGCATGATGGCTACACCTTC
>TRBJ1-1|.|.|TRBV7-9
CASRQVGGTEAFF
TGTGCCAGCAGACAAGTCGGGGGTACTGAAGCTTTCTTT
>TRBJ1-1|few|.|TRBV19
CASSALNTEAFF
TGTGCCAGTAGTGCGCTGAACACTGAAGCTTTCTTT
>TRBJ2-3|.|.|TRBV5-1
CASSLGGKVADTQYF
TGCGCCAGCAGCTTGGGGGGCAAGGTAGCAGATACGCAGTATTTT
>TRBJ1-5|.|.|TRBV13
CASSFYGDQPQHF
TGTGCCAGCAGCTTTTACGGGGATCAGCCCCAGCATTTT
>TRBJ2-7|.|.|TRBV5-1
CASSWTPKSYEQYF
TGCGCCAGCAGCTGGACACCGAAATCCTACGAGCAGTACTTC
>TRBJ2-1|.|.|TRBV12-3/TRBV12-4
CASSRSEDNEQFF
TGTGCCAGCAGCCGATCGGAGGACAATGAGCAGTTCTTC
>TRBJ1-2|once|.|TRBV3-1/TRBV3-2
CASSQDRMGGDYGYTF
TGTGCCAGCAGCCAAGACCGGATGGGGGGTGACTATGGCTACACCTTC
>TRBJ1-1|.|TRBD1|TRBV9
CASSAEGAAEAFF
TGTGCCAGCAGCGCCGAGGGGGCTGCTGAAGCTTTCTTT
>TRBJ2-2|.|.|TRBV19
CASSIGHANTGELFF
TGTGCCAGTAGTATCGGACACGCGAACACCGGGGAGCTGTTTTTT
>TRBJ1-1|.|.|TRBV20-1
CSARQVTEAFF
TGCAGTGCTAGACAGGTTACTGAAGCTTTCTTT
>TRBJ1-5|.|.|TRBV19
CASSTHRGHRPQHF
TGTGCCAGTAGTACCCACCGGGGCCATAGGCCCCAGCATTTT
>TRBJ2-1|.|TRBD2|TRBV7-6
CASSLGTSGDNEQFF
TGTGCCAGCAGCTTGGGGACTAGCGGGGACAATGAGCAGTTCTTC
>TRBJ1-2|few|TRBD1|TRBV7-9
CASSPGTGGRGYGYTF
TGTGCCAGCAGCCCCGGGACAGGGGGCCGGGGCTATGGCTACACCTTC
>TRBJ2-7|.|.|TRBV10-3
CAIKGEGEQYF
TGTGCCATCAAAGGGGAAGGCGAGCAGTACTTC
>TRBJ2-7|few|.|TRBV7-2
CASSKPDSEQYF
TGTGCCAGCAGCAAACCCGACAGTGAGCAGTACTTC
>TRBJ1-2|.|.|TRBV6-8
CASSKGPKCPEGYTF
TGTGCCAGCTCAAAAGGGCCTAAGTGCCCCGAAGGCTACACCTTC
>TRBJ2-7|.|.|TRBV3-1/TRBV3-2
CASSQGTVSTKQYF
TGTGCCAGCAGCCAGGGGACCGTGTCTACGAAGCAGTACTTC
>TRBJ1-1|.|.|TRBV3-1/TRBV3-2
CASSQAWVGTEAFF
TGTGCCAGCAGCCAAGCTTGGGTAGGGACTGAAGCTTTCTTT
>TRBJ1-1|.|.|TRBV5-1
CASSIQGLNTEAFF
TGCGCCAGCAGCATACAGGGTTTGAACACTGAAGCTTTCTTT
>TRBJ2-2|many|.|TRBV5-5
CASSLAQYTGELFF
TGTGCCAGCAGCTTGGCACAGTACACCGGGGAGCTGTTTTTT
>TRBJ2-5|.|TRBD2|TRBV11-2
CASSFSGEETQYF
TGTGCCAGCAGCTTTAGCGGGGAGGAGACCCAGTACTTC
>TRBJ1-1|once|.|TRBV19
CASRGGQRRIEAFF
TGTGCCAGTAGGGGTGGACAGCGACGTATAGAAGCTTTCTTT
>TRBJ2-5|.|.|TRBV29-1
CSVERGAETQYF
TGCAGCGTTGAAAGGGGGGCGGAGACCCAGTACTTC
>TRBJ2-7|.|.|TRBV30
CAWSFGGLVAYEQYF
TGTGCCTGGAGTTTCGGGGGCCTTGTCGCCTACGAGCAGTACTTC
>TRBJ2-6|once|.|TRBV18
CASSPLDSGANVLTF
TGTGCCAGCTCACCCCTGGACTCTGGGGCCAACGTCCTGACTTTC
>TRBJ2-2|.|TRBD2|TRBV19
CASSLSSGGTGELFF
TGTGCCAGTAGCCTAAGTAGCGGGGGGACCGGGGAGCTGTTTTTT
>TRBJ1-5|.|TRBD1|TRBV6-5
CASGSDRASGQPQHF
TGTGCCAGCGGGAGCGACAGGGCGTCGGGGCAGCCCCAGCATTTT
>TRBJ2-1|.|.|TRBV7-2
CASSLGELPSSYNEQFF
TGTGCCAGCAGCTTAGGGGAGCTTCCGAGCTCCTACAATGAGCAGTTCTTC
>TRBJ1-2|.|.|TRBV21-1
CASSKGIGCCRGYTF
TGTGCCAGCAGCAAAGGGATAGGGTGTTGTCGGGGCTACACCTTC
>TRBJ1-6|few|.|TRBV4-1
CASSQVVRRDSPLHF
TGCGCCAGCAGCCAAGTAGTCAGGAGGGATTCACCCCTCCACTTT
>TRBJ2-4|.|TRBD1|TRBV5-6
CASSLVDREHIQYF
TGTGCCAGCAGCTTGGTCGACAGGGAACACATTCAGTACTTC
>TRBJ1-2|.|.|TRBV30
CAWSVVPGTSDYGYTF
TGTGCCTGGAGTGTTGTTCCGGGGACCTCGGACTATGGCTACACCTTC
>TRBJ2-7|.|.|TRBV29-1
CSVEGTAGEQYF
TGCAGCGTTGAAGGGACGGCGGGGGAGCAGTACTTC
>TRBJ2-1|.|TRBD2|TRBV4-1
CASSPGTSSYNEQFF
TGCGCCAGCAGTCCCGGGACTAGCTCCTACAATGAGCAGTTCTTC
>TRBJ1-6|.|.|TRBV19
CASREGVISSPLHF
TGTGCCAGTAGGGAGGGGGTGATCTCTTCACCCCTCCACTTT
>TRBJ1-4|.|.|TRBV6-1
CASSEPGLSNEKLFF
TGTGCCAGCAGTGAGCCGGGACTGAGTAATGAAAAACTGTTTTTT
>TRBJ1-2|.|TRBD1|TRBV14
CASSHPGQGVCTF
TGTGCCAGCAGCCACCCTGGGCAGGGGGTATGCACCTTC
>TRBJ1-1|.|.|TRBV5-1
CASSWGTEAFF
TGCGCCAGCAGCTGGGGCACTGAAGCTTTCTTT
>TRBJ2-7|.|.|TRBV4-2
CASSQGQHYEQYF
TGTGCCAGCAGCCAAGGACAGCATTACGAGCAGTACTTC
>TRBJ2-2|.|.|TRBV6-1
CASSELTGRDTGELFF
TGTGCCAGCAGTGAACTCACAGGGAGAGACACCGGGGAGCTGTTTTTT
>TRBJ2-3|.|.|TRBV6-2/TRBV6-3
CASSYQRLPRRADTQYF
TGTGCCAGCAGTTACCAACGACTACCCCGTCGGGCAGATACGCAGTATTTT
>TRBJ1-2|.|.|TRBV9
CASSVLGGFNYGYTF
TGTGCCAGCAGCGTCCTCGGGGGGTTTAACTATGGCTACACCTTC